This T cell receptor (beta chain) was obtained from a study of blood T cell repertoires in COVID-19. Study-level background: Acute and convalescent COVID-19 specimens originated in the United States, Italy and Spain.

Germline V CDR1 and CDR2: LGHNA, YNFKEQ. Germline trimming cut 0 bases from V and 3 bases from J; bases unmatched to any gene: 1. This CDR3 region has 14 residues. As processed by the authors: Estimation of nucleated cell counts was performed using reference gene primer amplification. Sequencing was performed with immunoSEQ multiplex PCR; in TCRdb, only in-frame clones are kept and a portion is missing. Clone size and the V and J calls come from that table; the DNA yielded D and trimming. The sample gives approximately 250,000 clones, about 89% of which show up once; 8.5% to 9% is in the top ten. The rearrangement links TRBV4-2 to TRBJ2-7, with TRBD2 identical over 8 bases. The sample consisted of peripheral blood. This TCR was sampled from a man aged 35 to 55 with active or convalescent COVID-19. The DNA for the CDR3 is TGTGCCAGCAGCCAAGATAGCGGGAACTACGAGCAGTACTTC. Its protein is CASSQDSGNYEQYF.